This T cell receptor beta chain was sequenced during a study of shared clonotypes between healthy human individuals. Overall study context: The people who gave samples were a couple of women and a few men aged 18 to 49.

It was CD45RO-negative cells, positively selected for CCR7, that made up naive CD8 cells, with terminally differentiated effector memory CD45RA+ cells excluded. Only Caucasian adults living in Nashville, Tennessee made up the donor group. Of note for this clone: Its matching antigen is unknown.

TCRdb keeps only in-frame clones here, not all; method: immunoSEQ multiplex PCR. The table lists around 580,000 clones, 95% to 98% of them singletons, with 0.3% in the top ten. Study results and caveats: Naive subsets typically showed greater estimated richness than memory subsets. Sorted-subset samples were not fully sequenced, rarefaction indicated.

CDR1 and CDR2 from the germline V gene are SGHTA and FQGNSA. This CDR3 comprises 16 residues. Trimming left V 8 bases short and J 2 bases short, with 20 bases between. This chain connects TRBV7-2 to TRBJ2-3, with D maybe TRBD2 (6 bases). Material: naive CD8+ T cells sorted from blood. The TCR was taken from a man aged 25-45 years in good health. The CDR3 DNA sequence: TGTGCCAGCCGCGAACTAGCCTTCGCAAACACAGATACGCAGTATTTT. Its protein is CASRELAFANTDTQYF.